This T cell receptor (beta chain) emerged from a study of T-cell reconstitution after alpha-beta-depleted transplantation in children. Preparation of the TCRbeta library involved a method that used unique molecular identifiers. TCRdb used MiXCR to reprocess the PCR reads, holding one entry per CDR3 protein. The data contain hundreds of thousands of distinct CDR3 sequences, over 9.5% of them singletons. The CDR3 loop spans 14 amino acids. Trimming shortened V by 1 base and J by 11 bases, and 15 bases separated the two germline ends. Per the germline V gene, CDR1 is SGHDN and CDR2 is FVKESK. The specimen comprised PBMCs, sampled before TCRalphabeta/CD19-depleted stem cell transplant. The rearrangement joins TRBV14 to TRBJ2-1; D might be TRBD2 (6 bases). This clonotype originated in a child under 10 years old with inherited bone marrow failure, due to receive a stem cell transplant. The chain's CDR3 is CASSQVALTSKQFF. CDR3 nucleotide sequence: TGTGCCAGCAGCCAAGTAGCCCTGACTAGTAAGCAGTTCTTC.